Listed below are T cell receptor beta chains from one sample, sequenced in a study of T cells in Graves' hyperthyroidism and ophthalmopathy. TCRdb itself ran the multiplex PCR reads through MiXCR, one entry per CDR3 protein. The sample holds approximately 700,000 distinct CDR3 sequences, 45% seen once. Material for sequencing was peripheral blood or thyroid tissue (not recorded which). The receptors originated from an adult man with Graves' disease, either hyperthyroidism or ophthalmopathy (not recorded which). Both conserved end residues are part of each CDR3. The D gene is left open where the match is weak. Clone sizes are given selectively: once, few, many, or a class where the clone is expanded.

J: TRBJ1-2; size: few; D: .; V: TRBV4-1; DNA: TGCGCCAGCAGCCAGCTGGTGGGGGCTGGCTATGGCTACACCTTC; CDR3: CASSQLVGAGYGYTF
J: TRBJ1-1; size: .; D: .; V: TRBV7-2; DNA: TGTGCCAGCAGCTTAAATGCTGGGAGCACTGAAGCTTTCTTT; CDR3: CASSLNAGSTEAFF
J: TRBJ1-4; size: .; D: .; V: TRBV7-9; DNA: TGTGCCAGCAGCGAAGTACAGGGCGCAACTAATGAAAAACTGTTTTTT; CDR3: CASSEVQGATNEKLFF
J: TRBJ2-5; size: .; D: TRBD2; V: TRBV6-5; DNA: TGTGCCAGCAGTCGTCCCCTACCGGGGGGGGAGACCCAGTACTTC; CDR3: CASSRPLPGGETQYF
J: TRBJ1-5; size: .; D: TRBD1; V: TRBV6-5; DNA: TGTGCCATCAGTTACGATCCCCAGGGGGGACTGCCCCAGCATTTT; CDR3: CAISYDPQGGLPQHF
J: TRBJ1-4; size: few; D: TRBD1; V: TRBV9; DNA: TGTGCCAGCAGCCGGGACAGGGTGCATGAAAAACTGTTTTTT; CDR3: CASSRDRVHEKLFF
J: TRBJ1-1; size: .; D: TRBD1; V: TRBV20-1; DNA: TGCAGTGCTTCCCAGGGGGCCGTAGCTTTCTTT; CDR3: CSASQGAVAFF
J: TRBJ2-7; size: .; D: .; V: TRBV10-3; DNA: TGTGCCATCAGTGAGCGCAGGGACTACGAGCAGTACTTC; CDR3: CAISERRDYEQYF
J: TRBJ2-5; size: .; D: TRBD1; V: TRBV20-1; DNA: TGCAGTGTTTCGGCGACAGGGGCTGGAGAGACCCAGTACTTC; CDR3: CSVSATGAGETQYF
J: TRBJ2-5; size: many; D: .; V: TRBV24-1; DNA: TGTGCCACCAGTGACCCCCTTAAAGAGACCCAGTACTTC; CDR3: CATSDPLKETQYF